These 2 T cell receptor beta chains share one sample of origin, sequenced in a study of OX40 agonist ivuxolimab in advanced cancers. The method was immunoSEQ multiplex PCR; TCRdb's version includes in-frame clones alone and lacks a portion of them. The sample records tens of thousands of clones, 80% to 90% being singletons. The source material was CD4+ or CD8+ T cells sorted from blood, sampled in a trial of the OX40 agonist ivuxolimab. The source is an adult with an advanced solid tumor such as melanoma, head and neck, liver or kidney cancer.

This chain uses TRBV14 with TRBJ2-2; D gene uncertain. Trimming left V 3 bases short and J 7 bases short, with 6 bases between. Germline V gene sequence: CDR1 SGHDN, CDR2 FVKESK. The CDR3 runs to 12 residues. In DNA form, the CDR3 reads TGTGCCAGCAGCCATAGACTCGGGGAGCTGTTTTTT. This translates into CASSHRLGELFF.

V is TRBV30 and J is TRBJ1-3; the D is unclear. V shed 0 bases and J shed 4 bases, with 7 bases lying between them. From germline, CDR1 is GTSNPN and CDR2 SVGIG (reference sequence). CDR3 length: 13 residues. The CDR3 sequence is CAWSVAGGNTIYF. The CDR3 DNA sequence: TGTGCCTGGAGTGTAGCGGGAGGAAACACCATATATTTT.